Below are 19 T cell receptor beta chains sequenced from a single sample in a study of Ad26.COV2.S vaccination and SARS-CoV-2 variants (dated by TCRdb to the early 2020s). The label giving this sample's treatment or condition can be read as: approximately 18 received Ad26.COV2.S at low or high dose, single or two shots; about five received placebo; per-sample allocation not given. For vaccine and placebo recipients, the sequenced repertoires came from samples collected on day 63 after the first injection. Libraries were made using the immunoSEQ multiplex PCR assay. Here the immuneACCESS table is served through TCRdb, limited to in-frame sequences with V and J called. Missing clones are a known gap in these copies; in checked studies unresolved V genes cover under half, and the rest lacks a known reason. The sample profile shows about 280,000 clones; approximately 89% of them were found once. Around 3.5% of the sample lies in the top ten.

Sequenced material: peripheral blood, taken in a trial of Ad26.COV2.S vaccine versus placebo. The receptors were gathered from a person aged 18-65 years who received the Ad26.COV2.S COVID-19 vaccine or a placebo.

CDR3 residues: CSVERRTNTEAFF. CDR3 nucleotides: TGCAGCGTTGAACGCCGGACTAACACTGAAGCTTTCTTT. The chain joins TRBV29-1 to TRBJ1-1; the D is unclear. Germline V gene lookup returns CDR1 SQVTM and CDR2 ANQGSEA. The V gene lost 2 bases and the J gene lost 2 bases, with 9 bases spanning the gap. This CDR3 region has 13 residues.

The chain joins TRBV10-3 to TRBJ2-2, with a possible D match to TRBD1 (6 bases). With 0 bases removed from V and 1 base from J, the gap between germline ends came to 12 bases. CDR1 and CDR2 from the germline V gene are ENHRY and SYGVKD. The length of the CDR3 is 17 residues. The CDR3 nucleotides read TGTGCCATCAGTGAGTCGATGGGGGCCTGGAACACCGGGGAGCTGTTTTTT. Amino acid sequence: CAISESMGAWNTGELFF.

V gene TRBV6-5 combines with J gene TRBJ2-5; D perhaps matches TRBD2 (6 bases). The CDR3 has 14 residues. Germline V gene sequence: CDR1 MNHEY, CDR2 SVGAGI. Deletions cut 7 bases from V and 7 bases from J, with 19 bases between. The CDR3 here is CASITSIYGSTQYF. The CDR3 nucleotides are TGTGCCAGCATTACTAGCATTTACGGATCGACCCAGTACTTC.

V gene TRBV11-2 combines with J gene TRBJ1-2; D may be TRBD1 (6 bases). This CDR3 spans 11 amino acids. The ends were cut back, 7 bases at V and 6 bases at J, with 9 bases in the middle. Germline V CDR1 and CDR2: SGHAT, FQNNGV. Written as DNA, the CDR3 is TGTGCCAGCACCAGGGGCGATGGCTACACCTTC. The encoded protein is CASTRGDGYTF.

The rearrangement links TRBV20-1 to TRBJ2-4, with a tentative D call TRBD2 (6 bases). V was pared by 6 bases and J by 8 bases, with 8 bases between. This CDR3 comprises 10 residues. The V gene's germline CDR1 is DFQATT and CDR2 SNEGSKA (reference sequence). CDR3 nucleotides: TGCAGTGCGGGCGGGGACATTCAGTACTTC. Translating gives CSAGGDIQYF.

The chain employs TRBV27 and TRBJ2-7; D is undetermined. Germline V gives CDR1 MNHEY, CDR2 SMNVEV (reference sequence). V shed 3 bases and J shed 5 bases, with 11 bases lying between them. CDR3 length: 13 residues. CDR3 in amino acids: CASSFLGGHEQYF. The CDR3 bases are TGTGCCAGCAGTTTTCTCGGCGGCCACGAGCAGTACTTC.

J is TRBJ1-2 and V is TRBV15, with a weak D call TRBD1 (5 bases). Between the trimmed V and J ends, which lost 1 base and 2 bases, there was a span of 5 bases. The CDR3 contains 13 residues. Germline CDR1 reads LNHNV; CDR2 reads YYDKDF (reference sequence). The CDR3 here is CATSRGQNYGYTF. The CDR3 region has the DNA TGTGCCACCAGCAGAGGACAGAACTATGGCTACACCTTC.

The chain has TRBV4-1 and TRBJ1-6, with 9 bases that match TRBD1. The CDR3 runs 17 residues. V was clipped by 0 bases and J by 14 bases; unmatched bases: 14. Per the germline V gene, CDR1 is MGHRA and CDR2 is YSYEKL. DNA for the CDR3: TGCGCCAGCAGCCAAGATCTTGTGGCCACAGGGGGCAGATCCCTCCACTTT. It translates to CASSQDLVATGGRSLHF.

The table lists this clone with a count of one. This rearrangement joins TRBV27 to TRBJ1-2; D is perhaps TRBD1 (5 bases). The CDR3 spans 14 residues. Germline CDR1 is MNHEY and CDR2 is SMNVEV (reference sequence). Trimming took off 5 bases at V and 8 bases at J, with 18 bases between the two ends. CDR3 sequence reads: CASSSGLGTRGYTF. CDR3 nucleotides: TGTGCCAGCAGTAGTGGATTAGGGACGCGGGGCTACACCTTC.

This sequence joins TRBV3-1 (or the pseudogene TRBV3-2) and TRBJ1-1; D not certain. CDR1 LGHDT and CDR2 YNNKEL come from the germline V gene (reference sequence). The V gene lost 3 bases and the J gene lost 7 bases, with 15 bases spanning the gap. CDR3 length: 14 amino acids. The CDR3 protein is CASSQGRPMVEAFF. CDR3 nucleotides: TGTGCCAGCAGCCAGGGTAGACCCATGGTTGAAGCTTTCTTT.

This clone was seen a handful of times. The rearrangement links TRBV19 to TRBJ1-2; D ambiguous. Trimming took 9 bases from V and 4 from J, leaving 18 bases between them. CDR3 length equals 14 residues. Per the germline V gene, CDR1 is LNHDA and CDR2 is SQIVND (reference sequence). The CDR3 sequence is CASREPTNLYGYTF. DNA of the CDR3: TGTGCCAGCCGGGAGCCGACAAACCTCTATGGCTACACCTTC.

In its sample, this clone was seen once. This chain links TRBV7-8 with TRBJ2-3; no reliable D call. Germline V CDR1 and CDR2: SGHVS, FQNEAQ. There are 14 residues in the CDR3. Trimming cost V 8 bases and J 1 base, with 13 bases left between them. CDR3 in amino acids: CASSTTLRTDTQYF. As DNA, the CDR3 is TGTGCCAGCTCCACGACTCTGCGCACAGATACGCAGTATTTT.

This clone has only a few counts. The chain has TRBV18 and TRBJ2-5, with 9 bases identical to TRBD1. The CDR3 is made up of 15 amino acids. The junction had 10 bases not matched to a gene; V was cut back by 6 bases and J by 5 bases. Germline V lookup: CDR1 KGHSH, CDR2 LQKENI. In DNA, the CDR3 is TGTGCCAGCTCCCCCGGGACAGGGAGCGGGGAGACCCAGTACTTC. Its translation: CASSPGTGSGETQYF.

The chain recombines TRBV7-9 with TRBJ1-4; D unresolved. The CDR3 contains 14 residues. V was cut by 5 bases and J by 0 bases, with 7 bases left in between. The germline V gene encodes CDR1 SEHNR and CDR2 FQNEAQ (reference sequence). CDR3: CASSLFATNEKLFF. The DNA for the CDR3 is TGTGCCAGCAGCCTCTTTGCAACTAATGAAAAACTGTTTTTT. The full variable domain, in which reference TRBV7-9 and TRBJ1-4 provide the parts outside the CDR3, is DTGVSQNPRHKITKRGQNVTFRCDPISEHNRLYWYRQTLGQGPEFLTYFQNEAQLEKSRLLSDRFSAERPKGSFSTLEIQRTEQGDSAMYLCASSLFATNEKLFFGSGTQLSVL.

The CDR3 spells CASSQDPGPTDTQYF. The CDR3 DNA reads as TGTGCCAGCAGCCAAGATCCGGGACCAACAGATACGCAGTATTTT. The chain couples TRBV3-1 (or the pseudogene TRBV3-2) to TRBJ2-3, with D perhaps being TRBD1 or TRBD2 (5 bases each). Trimming stripped 0 bases from V and 3 bases from J, with 10 bases between. This CDR3 is 15 amino acids long. From germline, CDR1 is LGHDT and CDR2 YNNKEL (reference sequence).

This clone showed up just once. The chain uses TRBV7-9 and TRBJ1-2; no reliable D call. CDR3 length equals 16 residues. Per germline, CDR1 SEHNR and CDR2 FQNEAQ (reference sequence). The ends were cut back, 5 bases at V and 3 bases at J, with 19 bases in the middle. The CDR3 is CASSQTGGVGYYGYTF. As DNA, the CDR3 is TGTGCCAGCAGCCAAACGGGCGGGGTGGGCTACTATGGCTACACCTTC.

The rearrangement uses TRBV4-1 and TRBJ1-1, with TRBD1 identical over 10 bases. The CDR3 is made up of 16 amino acids. Germline V gene sequence: CDR1 MGHRA, CDR2 YSYEKL. V trimming: 3 bases; J trimming: 0 bases; junction bases outside the gene matches: 4. CDR3 loop: CASSQGQGRMNTEAFF. The CDR3 region has the DNA TGCGCCAGCAGCCAGGGACAGGGGAGAATGAACACTGAAGCTTTCTTT.

The chain has TRBV5-1 and TRBJ1-1, with TRBD1 matching over 8 bases. The J segment lost 8 bases and the V segment lost 2 bases, leaving 11 bases of the junction unmatched. The CDR3 runs 15 residues. Per germline, CDR1 SGHRS and CDR2 YFSETQ. The CDR3 nucleotides are TGCGCCAGCAGCTTAGGACAGGGTGCGGTCGGGGAAGCTTTCTTT. This codes for CASSLGQGAVGEAFF. Drawing the rest from reference TRBV5-1 and TRBJ1-1, the complete variable domain is KAGVTQTPRYLIKTRGQQVTLSCSPISGHRSVSWYQQTPGQGLQFLFEYFSETQRNKGNFPGRFSGRQFSNSRSEMNVSTLELGDSALYLCASSLGQGAVGEAFFGQGTRLTVV.

This chain connects TRBV5-5 to TRBJ1-3; the match to TRBD1 covers 8 bases. CDR1 and CDR2 from the germline V gene are SGHKS and YYEKEE (reference sequence). Losses at the gene ends were 5 bases for V and 3 bases for J; bases not matched to a gene: 4. The CDR3 is 14 amino acids. In DNA, the CDR3 is TGTGCCAGCAGAGGGACAGGCGGTGGAAACACCATATATTTT. Amino acids: CASRGTGGGNTIYF.